These 26 T cell receptor beta chains were sequenced from one sample in a study of neoadjuvant nivolumab and ipilimumab in lung cancer. The data were produced by immunoSEQ multiplex PCR, yet TCRdb's version contains in-frame clones alone and is incomplete. The sample has about 28,000 clones; roughly three quarters are singletons. This specimen consisted of tumor tissue, obtained after neoadjuvant nivolumab, alone or with ipilimumab, at or shortly before surgery. These receptors all come from an adult with non-small cell lung cancer.

This chain uses TRBV2 with TRBJ1-1, with D unclear. CDR1 SNHLY and CDR2 FYNNEI come from the germline V gene. The CDR3 length is 13 residues. The V end lost 9 bases, the J end lost 3 bases, and 14 bases lay between the germline ends. The CDR3 nucleotides read TGTGCCAGTTCCACAGCGCTTGACACTGAAGCTTTCTTT. Translation: CASSTALDTEAFF.

This clone was found a few times. The rearrangement uses TRBV7-6 and TRBJ1-1; tentative D call: TRBD1 (6 bases). Deletions cut 5 bases from V and 4 bases from J, with 17 bases between. Germline CDR1 and CDR2: SGHVS and FNYEAQ. The CDR3 runs 15 residues. CDR3 DNA sequence: TGTGCCAGCAGCAACACACAGGGAGGGGGCACTGAAGCTTTCTTT. As protein: CASSNTQGGGTEAFF. The variable domain in full, completed from reference TRBV7-6 and TRBJ1-1, reads GAGVSQSPRYKVTKRGQDVALRCDPISGHVSLYWYRQALGQGPEFLTYFNYEAQQDKSGLPNDRFSAERPEGSISTLTIQRTEQRDSAMYRCASSNTQGGGTEAFFGQGTRLTVV.

This chain connects TRBV7-9 to TRBJ2-1; 11 bases line up with TRBD2. The germline CDR1 and CDR2 sequences are SEHNR and FQNEAQ (reference sequence). This CDR3 region has 16 residues. Germline trimming cut 1 base from V and 3 bases from J; bases unmatched to any gene: 2. The CDR3 region is CASSLGLAGGYNEQFF. The CDR3 DNA sequence: TGTGCCAGCAGCTTAGGGCTAGCGGGGGGCTACAATGAGCAGTTCTTC.

The chain joins TRBV10-2 to TRBJ2-7, with 7 positions matching TRBD1. CDR1 and CDR2 (germline): WSHSY, SAAADI. The CDR3 has 14 residues. Trimming removed 6 bases from V and 1 base from J; junction bases left unmatched: 6. CDR3 nucleotides: TGCGCCAGCAGCGGGACAGCCTTTTCCTACGAGCAGTACTTC. Protein sequence: CASSGTAFSYEQYF.

The chain carries TRBV9 and TRBJ2-3; 9 bases agree with TRBD2. CDR1 SGDLS and CDR2 YYNGEE come from the germline V gene. The trim removed 1 base at V and 2 bases at J, leaving 5 bases unmatched. This CDR3 is 16 amino acids long. The CDR3 DNA reads TGTGCCAGCAGCGTAACTAGCGGGCTGTCCACAGATACGCAGTATTTT. Amino acids: CASSVTSGLSTDTQYF.

The chain carries TRBV6-6 and TRBJ1-2; 7 nucleotides match TRBD1. Germline CDR1 and CDR2: MNHNY and SVGAGI (reference sequence). J gave up 8 bases and V 4 bases, and 7 bases lay outside the gene matches. There are 13 residues in the CDR3. This CDR3 is CASSSGQADGYTF. The CDR3 nucleotides read TGTGCCAGCAGTTCCGGACAGGCCGACGGCTACACCTTC.

This chain joins TRBV5-4 and TRBJ2-3, with 8 bases matching TRBD2. CDR1 and CDR2 from the germline V gene are SGHNT and YYREEE (reference sequence). With V trimmed by 4 bases and J by 5 bases, 15 bases remained unmatched. The CDR3 runs 17 residues. CDR3 sequence reads: CASSMELAVSTGDTQYF. CDR3 sequence (DNA): TGTGCCAGCAGCATGGAACTAGCGGTTTCCACAGGAGATACGCAGTATTTT.

The chain employs TRBV27 and TRBJ1-2; D remains ambiguous. With 2 bases removed from V and 3 bases from J, the gap between germline ends came to 16 bases. Germline values: CDR1 MNHEY, CDR2 SMNVEV (reference sequence). CDR3 size: 16 residues. The CDR3 DNA follows: TGTGCCAGCAGTTTAACGGCAGCCTACTTGCACTATGGCTACACCTTC. Translating gives CASSLTAAYLHYGYTF.

This clone was seen only once. The V call is TRBV30, the J call TRBJ2-7, with 7 bases matching TRBD1. The V and J ends lost 1 base and 2 bases, in that order; junction bases with no gene match: 2. The CDR3 loop spans 13 amino acids. Germline loops: CDR1 GTSNPN, CDR2 SVGIG (reference sequence). CDR3 in amino acids: CAWSDGTAYEQYF. In nucleotides, the CDR3 is TGTGCCTGGAGTGACGGGACAGCCTACGAGCAGTACTTC.

The chain carries TRBV4-3 and TRBJ2-5, with D tentatively TRBD2 (6 bases). This CDR3 has 14 residues. Germline values: CDR1 LGHNA, CDR2 YSLEER. The V gene lost 0 bases and the J gene lost 5 bases, with 10 bases spanning the gap. CDR3 sequence: CASSQELAWETQYF. CDR3 sequence (DNA): TGCGCCAGCAGCCAAGAACTAGCATGGGAGACCCAGTACTTC.

The rearrangement uses TRBV30 and TRBJ2-6; 10 bases are shared with TRBD1. The CDR3 has 24 residues. Germline V gene sequence: CDR1 GTSNPN, CDR2 SVGIG (reference sequence). The junction had 23 bases not matched to a gene; V was cut back by 0 bases and J by 0 bases. CDR3 nucleotide sequence: TGTGCCTGGAGTGTACAAGGCTCTCCGACAGGGGGCAACCGGTCCCACTCTGGGGCCAACGTCCTGACTTTC. Protein sequence: CAWSVQGSPTGGNRSHSGANVLTF.

V is TRBV7-9 and J is TRBJ1-1, with D perhaps matching TRBD1 (5 bases). In germline, CDR1 is SEHNR, CDR2 FQNEAQ (reference sequence). Trimming removed 3 bases at V and 3 bases at J, with 8 bases between. The CDR3 extends over 13 amino acids. CDR3 bases: TGTGCCAGCAGCTTGGCGGGGGACACTGAAGCTTTCTTT. This encodes CASSLAGDTEAFF.

The CDR3 sequence: CASSQRTGAYYGYTF. CDR3 bases: TGCGCCAGCAGCCAAAGGACAGGGGCTTACTATGGCTACACCTTC. The rearrangement links TRBV4-3 to TRBJ1-2; 9 bases align to TRBD1. Per the germline V gene, CDR1 is LGHNA and CDR2 is YSLEER. V lost 2 bases to trimming and J lost 3 bases; unmatched junction nucleotides: 4. The CDR3 is 15 amino acids.

This clone was observed once. Here the CDR3 reads CALQGASSSPLHF. Here the CDR3 DNA reads TGTGCCCTACAGGGGGCATCGAGTTCACCCCTCCACTTT. The V gene is TRBV30, the J gene TRBJ1-6; 9 nucleotides align to TRBD1. CDR1 is GTSNPN, CDR2 SVGIG, per germline (reference sequence). The CDR3 runs 13 residues. The junction had 8 bases not matched to a gene; V was cut back by 8 bases and J by 9 bases.

The chain employs TRBV30 and TRBJ1-1; 8 bases match TRBD1. Germline loops: CDR1 GTSNPN, CDR2 SVGIG (reference sequence). V lost 2 bases, J lost 4 bases, and 6 bases stayed unmatched. The CDR3 is made up of 14 amino acids. CDR3 residues: CAWSQGAGSTEAFF. CDR3 bases: TGTGCCTGGAGTCAGGGGGCGGGGAGCACTGAAGCTTTCTTT.

This chain uses TRBV7-3 with TRBJ1-2, with D uncertain. CDR3 length: 13 amino acids. Trimming shortened V by 0 bases and J by 7 bases, and 9 bases separated the two germline ends. CDR1 is SGHTA and CDR2 is FQGTGA in the germline V gene. The DNA for the CDR3 is TGTGCCAGCAGCTTAACGGGCAGTTCTGGCTACACCTTC. It codes for CASSLTGSSGYTF.

The chain carries TRBV5-5 and TRBJ2-3, with D perhaps matching TRBD1 (5 bases). Germline values: CDR1 SGHKS, CDR2 YYEKEE (reference sequence). V was cut by 0 bases and J by 1 base, with 15 bases left in between. This CDR3 contains 17 residues. The CDR3 coding sequence is TGTGCCAGCAGCTTGGAGTTCAGGGCAGTGGGCACAGATACGCAGTATTTT. As protein: CASSLEFRAVGTDTQYF.

The J gene is TRBJ1-2, the V gene TRBV2; D is unresolved. Germline V CDR1 and CDR2: SNHLY, FYNNEI. V gave up 7 bases and J gave up 6 bases, with 21 bases separating them. The CDR3 totals 15 residues. The CDR3 spells CASTRVGAVSHGYTF. In nucleotides, the CDR3 is TGTGCCAGCACGAGGGTCGGAGCAGTCTCTCATGGCTACACCTTC.

The rearrangement uses TRBV5-1 and TRBJ2-3; D gene ambiguous. V shed 2 bases and J shed 4 bases, with 11 bases lying between them. The length of the CDR3 is 14 residues. From germline, CDR1 is SGHRS and CDR2 YFSETQ. The CDR3 spells CASSFTSRPDTQYF. The DNA of the CDR3 is TGCGCCAGCAGCTTCACGAGCAGGCCAGATACGCAGTATTTT.

V and J are TRBV4-1 and TRBJ2-5; 10 bases agree with TRBD1. The length of the CDR3 is 15 residues. The trim removed 6 bases at V and 5 bases at J, leaving 9 bases unmatched. Germline V gene data show CDR1 as MGHRA and CDR2 as YSYEKL. The CDR3 loop reads CASSRRDRGPETQYF. The CDR3 region has the DNA TGCGCCAGCAGTCGCCGGGACAGGGGACCGGAGACCCAGTACTTC.

A remark on this clone: At the DNA level, this CDR3 is encoded by other sequences in the same sample as well. The rearrangement joins TRBV5-4 to TRBJ2-7; no clear D. Germline V gene sequence: CDR1 SGHNT, CDR2 YYREEE (reference sequence). The CDR3 spans 13 residues. V lost 0 bases and J 1 base, leaving 5 bases between the germline ends. The DNA of the CDR3 is TGTGCCAGCAGCTTGGGCAGTTCCTACGAGCAGTACTTC. The encoded protein is CASSLGSSYEQYF.

The chain carries TRBV9 and TRBJ1-1, with 9 bases matching TRBD1. The germline V gene encodes CDR1 SGDLS and CDR2 YYNGEE. Trimming took 0 bases from V and 8 from J; bases not matched to a gene: 2. The CDR3 sequence is 13 residues long. The CDR3 bases are TGTGCCAGCAGCGTAGCTGGGACAGGGGAAGCTTTCTTT. It specifies CASSVAGTGEAFF.

The CDR3 DNA is TGCGCCAGCAGCTTGACCGGTTTCTCCTACGAGCAGTACTTC. This gives the protein CASSLTGFSYEQYF. The chain links TRBV5-1 to TRBJ2-7; no reliable D call. The CDR3 has 14 amino acids. Trimming removed 1 base at V and 0 bases at J, with 8 bases between. The germline CDR1 and CDR2 sequences are SGHRS and YFSETQ.

This chain's CDR3 is CASSESGRGNYGYTF. As DNA, the CDR3 is TGCGCCAGCAGTGAGTCGGGACGGGGGAACTATGGCTACACCTTC. This chain joins TRBV10-2 and TRBJ1-2, with D maybe TRBD1 (5 bases). V was cut by 0 bases and J by 2 bases, with 10 bases left in between. The CDR3 has 15 amino acids. Germline CDR1 and CDR2: WSHSY and SAAADI.

The chain has TRBV6-6 and TRBJ1-2; a possible D gene is TRBD1 (6 bases). Looked up from germline, CDR1 is MNHNY and CDR2 is SVGAGI (reference sequence). The V gene lost 4 bases and the J gene lost 8 bases, with 17 bases spanning the gap. The CDR3 spans 14 residues. CDR3: CASSSRGSVGGYTF. The DNA of the CDR3 is TGTGCCAGCAGTTCGAGGGGGTCGGTGGGGGGCTACACCTTC.

The chain has TRBV6-1 and TRBJ2-2, with D unresolved. CDR1 MNHNS and CDR2 SASEGT come from the germline V gene. V was clipped by 4 bases and J by 5 bases, with 2 bases between them. This CDR3 has 11 amino acids. CDR3 DNA: TGTGCCAGCAGTGGTACCGGGGAGCTGTTTTTT. It specifies CASSGTGELFF.